The 19 T cell receptor beta chains listed next were all sequenced from one sample in a study of early T cells in non-severe SARS-CoV-2 infection. Using its own MiXCR run on the 5' RACE reads, TCRdb lists one record per CDR3 protein. The repertoire holds about 31,000 distinct CDR3 sequences, with roughly 6.1% as singletons. Material for sequencing was whole blood. These receptors were collected from an adult who was a healthcare worker with PCR-confirmed SARS-CoV-2 infection or an uninfected control (not recorded which).

This clonotype has at least ten counts. The chain links TRBV7-9 to TRBJ1-1; no clear D gene. Trimming cost V 9 bases and J 4 bases, with 9 bases left between them. The CDR3 runs to 11 residues. CDR1 SEHNR and CDR2 FQNEAQ come from the germline V gene (reference sequence). The DNA of the CDR3 is TGTGCCAGTAACCTGGGCACTGAAGCTTTCTTT. It codes for CASNLGTEAFF.

The V and J genes are TRBV7-8 and TRBJ2-5; D unclear. CDR1 and CDR2 (germline): SGHVS, FQNEAQ. Trimming took off 5 bases at V and 1 base at J, with 8 bases between the two ends. CDR3 length equals 13 residues. CDR3 nucleotides: TGTGCCAGCAGCAGTGTAGTCCAAGAGACCCAGTACTTC. It codes for CASSSVVQETQYF.

This clonotype was recorded many times. The gene calls are TRBV7-3 and TRBJ2-5; the match to TRBD1 covers 7 bases. Germline V gives CDR1 SGHTA, CDR2 FQGTGA. J lost 2 bases, V lost 4 bases, and 7 bases had no gene match. The length of the CDR3 is 15 residues. CDR3 amino acids: CASSSTGQVQETQYF. CDR3 coding DNA: TGTGCCAGCAGCTCAACTGGACAGGTTCAAGAGACCCAGTACTTC.

This clonotype was seen many times. The chain carries TRBV12-3 or TRBV12-4 and TRBJ1-2; D gene ambiguous. This CDR3 has 14 amino acids. The V end was cut by 2 bases, the J end by 4 bases, with 11 bases between. This CDR3 is CASSLSRVLYGYTF. The CDR3 DNA follows: TGTGCCAGCAGTTTATCCCGGGTCCTCTATGGCTACACCTTC.

The J gene is TRBJ2-1, the V gene TRBV6-1; tentatively, D is TRBD1 (6 bases). The V gene lost 6 bases and the J gene lost 6 bases, with 15 bases spanning the gap. The germline CDR1 and CDR2 sequences are MNHNS and SASEGT. The CDR3 is 14 amino acids. The CDR3 bases are TGTGCCAGCAGCTTCCTGGGGGCGATCAATGAGCAGTTCTTC. It encodes CASSFLGAINEQFF.

The chain carries TRBV19 and TRBJ1-2, with 8 bases lining up with TRBD1. The CDR3 has 14 amino acids. Germline CDR1 is LNHDA and CDR2 is SQIVND (reference sequence). V gave up 6 bases and J gave up 6 bases; unmatched junction bases: 9. CDR3 bases: TGTGCCAGTAGAATCCCGGGACAGGTCCATGGCTACACCTTC. This codes for CASRIPGQVHGYTF.

This clonotype was seen at least ten times. The chain uses TRBV6-5 and TRBJ2-6; no clear D gene. This CDR3 comprises 14 residues. V was cut by 5 bases and J by 5 bases, with 10 bases left in between. Germline CDR1 is MNHEY and CDR2 is SVGAGI. CDR3 region: CASSPMYRANVLTF. In DNA form, the CDR3 reads TGTGCCAGCAGTCCCATGTATCGGGCCAACGTCCTGACTTTC.

There are many counts of this clonotype. The V call is TRBV6-5, the J call TRBJ2-5, with a possible D match to TRBD2 (5 bases). The germline CDR1 and CDR2 sequences are MNHEY and SVGAGI. V lost 4 bases to trimming and J lost 4 bases, with 16 bases between them. The CDR3 has 15 amino acids. The CDR3 region has the DNA TGTGCCAGCAGTTCTTTCGACGGACTCATAGAGACCCAGTACTTC. It specifies CASSSFDGLIETQYF.

The J gene is TRBJ2-5, the V gene TRBV19, with a tentative D call TRBD2 (5 bases). V was shortened by 5 bases and J by 4 bases, with 14 bases between the two germline ends. The CDR3 covers 14 residues. Germline loops: CDR1 LNHDA, CDR2 SQIVND (reference sequence). This chain's CDR3 is CASSQKRAGETQYF. The CDR3, as DNA: TGTGCCAGTAGTCAAAAAAGGGCGGGAGAGACCCAGTACTTC.

This sequence joins TRBV4-1 and TRBJ1-2; D call uncertain. The CDR3 is 15 residues long. From germline, CDR1 is MGHRA and CDR2 YSYEKL. Trimming took 0 bases from V and 0 from J, leaving 8 bases between them. For the CDR3, the DNA is TGCGCCAGCAGCCAAGAAACAGCCACTAACTATGGCTACACCTTC. This encodes CASSQETATNYGYTF.

This clonotype was recorded at least ten times. The chain uses TRBV2 and TRBJ2-1, with D unresolved. Germline V gives CDR1 SNHLY, CDR2 FYNNEI. With 2 bases removed from V and 2 bases from J, the gap between germline ends came to 10 bases. This CDR3 comprises 15 residues. CDR3 bases: TGTGCCAGCAGTGAAACGGGTCGTACCTACAATGAGCAGTTCTTC. Translated, it gives CASSETGRTYNEQFF.

This clonotype was observed at least ten times. The chain carries TRBV27 and TRBJ2-7; possible D gene TRBD2, 6 bases. The CDR3 has 16 amino acids. Germline V gene data show CDR1 as MNHEY and CDR2 as SMNVEV (reference sequence). Trimming removed 1 base from V and 2 bases from J, with 15 bases in between. As DNA, the CDR3 is TGTGCCAGCAGTTTATGGGCGGGGAGATTAGCCTACGAGCAGTACTTC. This encodes CASSLWAGRLAYEQYF.

The table lists this clonotype with a few counts. The rearrangement uses TRBV5-5 and TRBJ1-1, with D possibly TRBD1 on 5 matching bases. V was trimmed by 2 bases and J by 5 bases, leaving 16 bases between them. This CDR3 contains 15 residues. Per the germline V gene, CDR1 is SGHKS and CDR2 is YYEKEE (reference sequence). The CDR3 region is CASSFEGLRETEAFF. The CDR3, as DNA: TGTGCCAGCAGCTTTGAGGGACTCCGGGAGACTGAAGCTTTCTTT.

This clonotype was seen more than once but under ten times. This chain connects TRBV7-3 to TRBJ2-2, with D possibly matching TRBD1 (5 bases). Germline V CDR1 and CDR2: SGHTA, FQGTGA. The CDR3 sequence is 15 residues long. The V gene lost 3 bases and the J gene lost 4 bases, with 12 bases spanning the gap. This CDR3 reads CASSFQGARTGELFF. As DNA, the CDR3 is TGTGCCAGCAGCTTCCAAGGGGCGCGCACCGGGGAGCTGTTTTTT.

This clonotype was seen repeatedly, ten times or more. This chain connects TRBV29-1 to TRBJ2-3, with no clear D. The ends were cut back, 4 bases at V and 2 bases at J, with 7 bases in the middle. The CDR3 consists of 12 residues. Germline V gene sequence: CDR1 SQVTM, CDR2 ANQGSEA. The CDR3: CSVGDSTDTQYF. CDR3 nucleotides: TGCAGCGTTGGAGACTCCACAGATACGCAGTATTTT.

The sample holds a few counts of this clonotype. The genes are TRBV7-2 and TRBJ2-3; a weak D match, TRBD1 (6 bases). The V end lost 3 bases, the J end lost 2 bases, and 9 bases lay between the germline ends. Germline lookup yields CDR1 SGHTA and CDR2 FQGNSA. CDR3 length equals 14 residues. CDR3 sequence: CASSFGQNTDTQYF. The CDR3 nucleotides are TGTGCCAGCAGCTTCGGACAGAACACAGATACGCAGTATTTT.

This chain joins TRBV4-3 and TRBJ2-1; 7 nucleotides align to TRBD1. The CDR3 has 15 amino acids. Germline assignment: CDR1 LGHNA and CDR2 YSLEER. After removal of 8 bases from V and 9 bases from J, the junction contained 16 bases not matched to a gene. The CDR3 DNA sequence: TGCGCCAGCTCCACAACGCCGACAGGGCATCTTGAGCAGTTCTTC. It translates to CASSTTPTGHLEQFF.

Judged by abundance, this clonotype is medium-sized. The V and J genes are TRBV4-3 and TRBJ1-6; D is uncertain. V dropped 3 bases and J dropped 0 bases, with 12 bases sitting between them. This CDR3 contains 17 residues. The germline gives CDR1 LGHNA, CDR2 YSLEER. CDR3 bases: TGCGCCAGCAGCCACGATCCTCAGACCTCCTATAATTCACCCCTCCACTTT. Translation: CASSHDPQTSYNSPLHF.

This clonotype appeared many times. V is TRBV6-2 or TRBV6-3 and J is TRBJ2-2; no clear D. CDR1 and CDR2 (germline): MNHEY, SVGEGT. The V end lost 0 bases, the J end lost 3 bases, and 11 bases lay between the germline ends. The CDR3 runs 16 residues. In nucleotides, the CDR3 is TGTGCCAGCAGTTACTCCACCGCGGAATACACCGGGGAGCTGTTTTTT. This sequence encodes CASSYSTAEYTGELFF.